This T cell receptor (beta chain) was sequenced for a study of PD-L1 blockade in urothelial cancer. Looking at the study overall: Among blood samples, the median T cell count was around 140,000.

TCRdb's table, derived via immunoSEQ multiplex PCR, lists solely in-frame clones and lacks some. Among approximately 50,000 clones listed, around 84% were seen once. CDR1 is ENHRY and CDR2 is SYGVKD in the germline V gene. The V gene end was trimmed by 4 bases and the J gene end by 5 bases; junction bases not matched to a gene: 2. CDR3 length: 14 residues. Sample time point: pretreatment peripheral blood. Locally advanced or metastatic urothelial carcinoma affected all patients. V is TRBV10-3 and J is TRBJ1-6; 7 nucleotides align to TRBD1. This clonotype was sampled from a man in his 70s with urothelial cancer. Source: PBMCs, taken around atezolizumab (anti-PD-L1) treatment. The CDR3 loop is CAISGTGNNSPLHF. CDR3 nucleotide sequence: TGTGCCATCAGTGGGACAGGAAATAATTCACCCCTCCACTTT.